This is a list of T cell receptor beta chains from one sample in a study of Tregs in tolerant kidney transplant recipients. Repertoires were generated with immunoSEQ multiplex PCR, while TCRdb's copy carries only in-frame clones and drops some. This table holds roughly 70,000 clones, 84% found once. The sequenced material came from CD4+ T cells from blood. The source of these receptors is a human donor in good health. The CDR3 runs from the conserved cysteine through the conserved F or W. The order of the fields is clone size, V gene, J gene, D gene, CDR3 DNA, CDR3 protein. A D gene is named only where the DNA matches it firmly. The listing skips clone size in some rows; elsewhere it reads once, few, many or a size class.

clone_size: few
v_call: TRBV15
j_call: TRBJ2-7
d_call: .
cdr3_nt: TGTGCCACCGCGCCCCTTCAGAGTCGCCCCTACGAGCAGTACTTC
cdr3_aa: CATAPLQSRPYEQYF

clone_size: .
v_call: TRBV7-2
j_call: TRBJ2-3
d_call: .
cdr3_nt: TGTGCCAGCAGCTTAGTCCGCGGGATCGCGGCAGATACGCAGTATTTT
cdr3_aa: CASSLVRGIAADTQYF

clone_size: few
v_call: TRBV7-2
j_call: TRBJ2-3
d_call: .
cdr3_nt: TGTGCCAGCGCTCTTCGGGCCAACGCAGATACGCAGTATTTT
cdr3_aa: CASALRANADTQYF

clone_size: .
v_call: TRBV4-1
j_call: TRBJ1-4
d_call: .
cdr3_nt: TGCGCCAGCAGCCAGGGACCTGGGAGGAAAGAAAAACTGTTTTTT
cdr3_aa: CASSQGPGRKEKLFF

clone_size: few
v_call: TRBV30
j_call: TRBJ2-3
d_call: TRBD1
cdr3_nt: TGTGCCTGGACCTCAGGCAGGGGGCCAGATACGCAGTATTTT
cdr3_aa: CAWTSGRGPDTQYF

clone_size: .
v_call: TRBV29-1
j_call: TRBJ2-3
d_call: TRBD2
cdr3_nt: TGCAGCGTTGAACCCCTAGCGGGCGATACGCAGTATTTT
cdr3_aa: CSVEPLAGDTQYF

clone_size: .
v_call: TRBV11-3
j_call: TRBJ2-5
d_call: TRBD2
cdr3_nt: TGTGCCAGCAGCCCGGGGACTAGCTCAGAAGAGACCCAGTACTTC
cdr3_aa: CASSPGTSSEETQYF

clone_size: .
v_call: TRBV2
j_call: TRBJ1-1
d_call: TRBD1
cdr3_nt: TGTGCCAGCAGTGTTACAGGGGAAACTGAAGCTTTCTTT
cdr3_aa: CASSVTGETEAFF

clone_size: once
v_call: TRBV5-4
j_call: TRBJ1-2
d_call: TRBD1
cdr3_nt: TGTGCCAGCAGCCGCGGACAGGGTAAAGCTGGTGGCTACACCTTC
cdr3_aa: CASSRGQGKAGGYTF

clone_size: .
v_call: TRBV20-1
j_call: TRBJ2-5
d_call: .
cdr3_nt: TGCAGTGCTAGTGTACGGCAGACCCAGTACTTC
cdr3_aa: CSASVRQTQYF

clone_size: .
v_call: TRBV7-9
j_call: TRBJ1-2
d_call: .
cdr3_nt: TGTGCCAGCAGCTTAATCATGAGTGGCTACACCTTC
cdr3_aa: CASSLIMSGYTF

clone_size: .
v_call: TRBV4-1
j_call: TRBJ2-2
d_call: .
cdr3_nt: TGCGCCAGCAGCAGGAACACCGGGGAGCTGTTTTTT
cdr3_aa: CASSRNTGELFF

clone_size: .
v_call: TRBV5-6
j_call: TRBJ2-1
d_call: TRBD1
cdr3_nt: TGTGCCAGCAGCGAACAGGGGAAGAACTACAATGAGCAGTTCTTC
cdr3_aa: CASSEQGKNYNEQFF

clone_size: medium-sized
v_call: TRBV6-1
j_call: TRBJ1-2
d_call: .
cdr3_nt: TGTGCCAGCAGTGAAACCGGGCCTGCTAGAGGCTACACCTTC
cdr3_aa: CASSETGPARGYTF

clone_size: few
v_call: TRBV6-6
j_call: TRBJ1-1
d_call: TRBD1
cdr3_nt: TGTGCCAGCAGTGACCGGACAGGGCACACTGAAGCTTTCTTT
cdr3_aa: CASSDRTGHTEAFF

clone_size: .
v_call: TRBV15
j_call: TRBJ2-7
d_call: .
cdr3_nt: TGTGCCACCAGCAGAGAGCTAGGGACCATTATACCCCACGAGCAGTACTTC
cdr3_aa: CATSRELGTIIPHEQYF

clone_size: .
v_call: TRBV7-9
j_call: TRBJ2-1
d_call: TRBD2
cdr3_nt: TGTGCCAGCAGACTAGCGGGAGTCTACAATGAGCAGTTCTTC
cdr3_aa: CASRLAGVYNEQFF

clone_size: .
v_call: TRBV5-1
j_call: TRBJ2-2
d_call: TRBD1
cdr3_nt: TGCGCCAGCAGCCCACGGACAGGGGCGAACACCGGGGAGCTGTTTTTT
cdr3_aa: CASSPRTGANTGELFF

clone_size: .
v_call: TRBV29-1
j_call: TRBJ1-1
d_call: .
cdr3_nt: TGCAGCGTTGTGGTCACTGAAGCTTTCTTT
cdr3_aa: CSVVVTEAFF

clone_size: .
v_call: TRBV5-4
j_call: TRBJ1-1
d_call: .
cdr3_nt: TGTGCCAGCAGCTTACAGGGACCAGGTTACAACGCTTTCTTT
cdr3_aa: CASSLQGPGYNAFF

clone_size: once
v_call: TRBV19
j_call: TRBJ2-7
d_call: TRBD2
cdr3_nt: TGTGCCAGTAGTCAACCCGTGGGACTAGTCACCTACGAGCAGTACTTC
cdr3_aa: CASSQPVGLVTYEQYF

clone_size: .
v_call: TRBV25-1
j_call: TRBJ2-1
d_call: TRBD1
cdr3_nt: TGTGCCAGCAGTGATTTCTCCGGAACAGGGGATGAGCAGTTCTTC
cdr3_aa: CASSDFSGTGDEQFF

clone_size: .
v_call: TRBV27
j_call: TRBJ2-1
d_call: .
cdr3_nt: TGTGCCAGCTCGCCTGCCCGGGCATACAATGAGCAGTTCTTC
cdr3_aa: CASSPARAYNEQFF

clone_size: .
v_call: TRBV7-2
j_call: TRBJ1-2
d_call: .
cdr3_nt: TGTGCCAGCAGACCGAATACGGGCTTCTATGGCTACACCTTC
cdr3_aa: CASRPNTGFYGYTF

clone_size: .
v_call: TRBV30
j_call: TRBJ1-3
d_call: .
cdr3_nt: TGTGCCTGGAAAGACTCGGGAAACACCATATATTTT
cdr3_aa: CAWKDSGNTIYF

clone_size: .
v_call: TRBV7-9
j_call: TRBJ1-1
d_call: .
cdr3_nt: TGTGCCAGCAGCCCGCTGAAACAGTCACACACTGAAGCTTTCTTT
cdr3_aa: CASSPLKQSHTEAFF